This T cell receptor beta chain appears in the sequencing data of a study of T cells in Graves' hyperthyroidism and ophthalmopathy. This clonotype was counted many times. Its target is unknown. RNA transcripts served as the template for amplifying TCR beta CDR3 regions. HTBI primers were the set used in a first-round RT-PCR of the TCR CDR3. One entry per CDR3 protein results from TCRdb running MiXCR on the multiplex PCR reads. The table lists fewer than 650,000 distinct CDR3 sequences, approximately 13% of them singletons. The CDR3 loop spans 13 amino acids. V lost 1 base and J lost 7, with 11 bases in between. Germline values: CDR1 MDHEN, CDR2 SYDVKM. Study-wide points: In the blood, most expanded thyroid clonotypes above 0.001 appeared as well. Ophthalmopathy, which appeared later, was predicted by the model a median approximately six months before onset.

Any patient presenting with uncontrolled infection, other autoimmune disease, pregnancy or lactation was left out. PBMCs were derived from roughly 9.6 ml fresh peripheral blood. This chain uses TRBV28 with TRBJ2-7; no clear D. The TCR was taken from a woman aged 25 to 45 with Graves' hyperthyroidism that later progressed to Graves' ophthalmopathy. Sequenced input: blood. The DNA for the CDR3 is TGTGCCAGCAGTTTATCAAGGAGTAGGGAGCAGTACTTC. This codes for CASSLSRSREQYF.